This T cell receptor beta chain is from a study of cytomegalovirus exposure and HLA in healthy donors. Study-wide points: Follow-up analysis seemed to connect common viral pathogens with several of the most significant clusters identified.

CDR1 and CDR2 from the germline V gene are MNHEY and SVGAGI. The CDR3 is 12 residues long. Points on this clone: What it recognizes is unknown. The junction departs from germline at one end; a sequencing error may be responsible.

With 60 Vbeta and 13 Jbeta primers, the PCR was carried out. TCRdb keeps only in-frame clones here, not all; method: immunoSEQ multiplex PCR. The table has some 76,000 clones, approximately 81% seen once. Sample: PBMCs. V is TRBV6-5 and J is TRBJ2-5; no definite D call. The J call could be wrong; TRBJ2-7 is a better fit for the DNA end. The receptor was derived from a woman aged 40 to 50 in good health and CMV-seropositive. DNA for the CDR3: TGTTCCAGCAGAGACGAGGCCTACGAGCAGTACTTC. Residues: CSSRDEAYEQYF.